The next 29 T cell receptor beta chains were all read from a single sample in a study of cytomegalovirus exposure and HLA in healthy donors. 13 Jbeta primers and 60 Vbeta primers were used for the PCR. Measured with immunoSEQ multiplex PCR; TCRdb has only the in-frame clones, and not every one. This table has about 150,000 clones, 65% to 90% appearing once. The sample was PBMCs. Source of these receptors: a man in his forties or fifties in good health and CMV-seropositive.

This clone was detected only once. J is TRBJ2-2 and V is TRBV6-5; no definite D call. This CDR3 spans 15 amino acids. Trimming took 3 bases from V and 1 from J, leaving 9 bases between them. Germline CDR1 is MNHEY and CDR2 is SVGAGI. The CDR3: CASSYIALNTGELFF. The CDR3 DNA follows: TGTGCCAGCAGTTATATAGCTTTGAACACCGGGGAGCTGTTTTTT.

The chain has TRBV4-2 and TRBJ2-2; tentatively, D is TRBD2 (5 bases). The ends were cut back, 6 bases at V and 4 bases at J, with 21 bases in the middle. The CDR3 is 17 residues long. Germline V gene data show CDR1 as LGHNA and CDR2 as YNFKEQ. This CDR3 reads CASRNAESRAGTGELFF. DNA for the CDR3: TGTGCCAGCAGGAACGCGGAATCTAGGGCGGGCACCGGGGAGCTGTTTTTT.

This clone has a handful of counts. This rearrangement joins TRBV7-3 to TRBJ2-1, with D possibly being TRBD1 (6 bases). The CDR3 is 13 amino acids. The V and J ends lost 5 bases and 8 bases respectively, with 13 bases between them. Germline CDR1 is SGHTA and CDR2 is FQGTGA. CDR3 region: CASSNGQQDEQFF. In DNA, the CDR3 is TGTGCCAGCAGCAACGGACAGCAGGATGAGCAGTTCTTC.

The chain recombines TRBV6-6 with TRBJ2-1; possibly TRBD1 for D (6 bases). Trimming cost V 5 bases and J 5 bases, with 19 bases left between them. CDR3 length: 16 amino acids. Germline lookup yields CDR1 MNHNY and CDR2 SVGAGI (reference sequence). The CDR3 DNA reads as TGTGCCAGCAGTCTCCTGGGGGTAGGGGGAAACAATGAGCAGTTCTTC. The encoded protein is CASSLLGVGGNNEQFF.

The chain links TRBV6-5 to TRBJ1-4; D is undetermined. Germline V CDR1 and CDR2: MNHEY, SVGAGI. CDR3 length: 14 residues. V was pared by 0 bases and J by 5 bases, with 7 bases between. The CDR3 DNA reads TGTGCCAGCAGTTACTCGTTCCAGAATGAAAAACTGTTTTTT. This codes for CASSYSFQNEKLFF.

This chain links TRBV5-1 with TRBJ1-1, with 8 bases that match TRBD1. The CDR3 covers 16 residues. Germline V lookup: CDR1 SGHRS, CDR2 YFSETQ. The ends lost 7 bases at V and 1 base at J; junction bases unmatched: 12. CDR3 in amino acids: CASGLGQGIENTEAFF. CDR3 bases: TGCGCCAGCGGGCTTGGACAGGGAATAGAGAACACTGAAGCTTTCTTT. The variable domain in full, completed from reference TRBV5-1 and TRBJ1-1, reads KAGVTQTPRYLIKTRGQQVTLSCSPISGHRSVSWYQQTPGQGLQFLFEYFSETQRNKGNFPGRFSGRQFSNSRSEMNVSTLELGDSALYLCASGLGQGIENTEAFFGQGTRLTVV.

In DNA, the CDR3 is TGTGCCAGCAGCCCAGTTGGGGCAGGCTACTATAATTCACCCCTCCACTTT. Amino acid sequence: CASSPVGAGYYNSPLHF. The chain has TRBV28 and TRBJ1-6; D might be TRBD1 (5 bases). Trimming took off 6 bases at V and 3 bases at J, with 18 bases between the two ends. The CDR3 has 17 residues. Germline V CDR1 and CDR2: MDHEN, SYDVKM.

The rearrangement uses TRBV5-1 and TRBJ1-2, with TRBD1 as a possible D gene (5 bases). This CDR3 comprises 13 residues. Germline loops: CDR1 SGHRS, CDR2 YFSETQ. Trimming stripped 4 bases from V and 6 bases from J, with 13 bases between. The CDR3 DNA reads as TGCGCCAGCAGCGGTGGAGGGACGGATGGCTACACCTTC. Translation: CASSGGGTDGYTF.

The chain carries TRBV19 and TRBJ1-5; TRBD1 matches 8 bases. In germline, CDR1 is LNHDA, CDR2 SQIVND (reference sequence). This CDR3 is built from 17 residues. Germline trimming cut 3 bases from V and 0 bases from J; bases unmatched to any gene: 7. CDR3 sequence: CASSIGQGPRSNQPQHF. CDR3 sequence (DNA): TGTGCCAGTAGTATTGGACAGGGACCGCGTAGCAATCAGCCCCAGCATTTT.

The chain recombines TRBV19 with TRBJ2-6; D is unresolved. V lost 7 bases and J 0 bases, leaving 16 bases between the germline ends. The V gene's germline CDR1 is LNHDA and CDR2 SQIVND (reference sequence). The length of the CDR3 is 17 residues. The CDR3 is CASTPNRVSSGANVLTF. CDR3 in DNA: TGTGCCAGTACCCCTAACCGGGTTAGCTCTGGGGCCAACGTCCTGACTTTC.

This chain joins TRBV5-4 and TRBJ1-5, with a weak D call TRBD1 (6 bases). V lost 3 bases and J lost 2, with 12 bases in between. The CDR3 is made up of 15 amino acids. CDR1 is SGHNT, CDR2 YYREEE, per germline (reference sequence). This CDR3 reads CASSSRGDGNQPQHF. In DNA, the CDR3 is TGTGCCAGCAGCTCCAGGGGTGACGGCAATCAGCCCCAGCATTTT. The entire variable domain, with the rest obtained from reference TRBV5-4 and TRBJ1-5, is as follows: ETGVTQSPTHLIKTRGQQVTLRCSSQSGHNTVSWYQQALGQGPQFIFQYYREEENGRGNFPPRFSGLQFPNYSSELNVNALELDDSALYLCASSSRGDGNQPQHFGDGTRLSIL.

CDR3 amino acids: CAIRGEWDNSPLHF. CDR3 nucleotides: TGTGCCATCAGGGGAGAGTGGGATAATTCACCCCTCCACTTT. J is TRBJ1-6 and V is TRBV10-3; the D is unclear. Germline-derived CDR1 and CDR2 are ENHRY and SYGVKD. Trimming left V 6 bases short and J 5 bases short, with 11 bases between. The CDR3 is 14 residues long.

This chain connects TRBV6-5 to TRBJ2-7; D gene ambiguous. Trimming took off 9 bases at V and 4 bases at J, with 10 bases between the two ends. The V gene's germline CDR1 is MNHEY and CDR2 SVGAGI. This CDR3 region has 11 residues. The CDR3 reads CASSKEYEQYF. CDR3 nucleotides: TGTGCCAGTAGCAAGGAATACGAGCAGTACTTC.

The genes are TRBV2 and TRBJ2-3; D might be TRBD2 (6 bases). Germline V lookup: CDR1 SNHLY, CDR2 FYNNEI. This CDR3 contains 13 residues. V was clipped by 6 bases and J by 4 bases, with 11 bases between them. The DNA for the CDR3 is TGTGCCAGCAGAAGAGGCGGGGCAGATACGCAGTATTTT. Its protein is CASRRGGADTQYF. The variable domain in full, with the rest retrieved from reference TRBV2 and TRBJ2-3, is EPEVTQTPSHQVTQMGQEVILRCVPISNHLYFYWYRQILGQKVEFLVSFYNNEISEKSEIFDDQFSVERPDGSNFTLKIRSTKLEDSAMYFCASRRGGADTQYFGPGTRLTVL.

The chain joins TRBV5-1 to TRBJ2-2, with D possibly being TRBD2 (6 bases). V lost 3 bases and J lost 3, with 12 bases in between. The V gene's germline CDR1 is SGHRS and CDR2 YFSETQ. This CDR3 contains 15 residues. Written as DNA, the CDR3 is TGCGCCAGCAGCTCGGGACTCGAATACACCGGGGAGCTGTTTTTT. This translates into CASSSGLEYTGELFF.

This clone has a single count. For the CDR3, the DNA is TGTGCCAGCAGCCACAACGACAGGGAAGTTCAGCCCCAGCATTTT. Residues: CASSHNDREVQPQHF. This chain joins TRBV5-6 and TRBJ1-5; 7 positions match TRBD1. V dropped 4 bases and J dropped 6; count of bases not matched to a gene: 10. The CDR3 totals 15 residues. Germline CDR1 is SGHDT and CDR2 is YYEEEE. Looking up the rest from reference TRBV5-6 and TRBJ1-5 gives the full variable domain: DAGVTQSPTHLIKTRGQQVTLRCSPKSGHDTVSWYQQALGQGPQFIFQYYEEEERQRGNFPDRFSGHQFPNYSSELNVNALLLGDSALYLCASSHNDREVQPQHFGDGTRLSIL.

The J gene is TRBJ1-1, the V gene TRBV6-5, with 7 nucleotides matching TRBD1. This CDR3 is 15 amino acids long. Germline assignment: CDR1 MNHEY and CDR2 SVGAGI. The V gene end was trimmed by 6 bases and the J gene end by 1 base; junction bases not matched to a gene: 8. The CDR3 nucleotides read TGTGCCAGCAGGGAAACAGGGGCCTCGAACACTGAAGCTTTCTTT. Amino acids: CASRETGASNTEAFF.

V and J are TRBV19 and TRBJ1-1; D gene uncertain. V gave up 8 bases and J gave up 5 bases, with 15 bases separating them. The CDR3 covers 13 residues. Germline CDR1 is LNHDA and CDR2 is SQIVND (reference sequence). The CDR3 is CASRSLGATEAFF. The CDR3 coding sequence is TGTGCCAGTCGAAGTTTAGGAGCGACTGAAGCTTTCTTT. Using reference TRBV19 and TRBJ1-1 for the parts outside the CDR3, the full variable domain is DGGITQSPKYLFRKEGQNVTLSCEQNLNHDAMYWYRQDPGQGLRLIYYSQIVNDFQKGDIAEGYSVSREKKESFPLTVTSAQKNPTAFYLCASRSLGATEAFFGQGTRLTVV.

This chain's CDR3 is CASSLLVRGEQFF. The CDR3 coding sequence is TGTGCCAGCAGCTTGCTAGTTAGGGGTGAGCAGTTCTTC. The chain joins TRBV5-4 to TRBJ2-1; D is perhaps TRBD1 (5 bases). The CDR3 contains 13 residues. Trimming took 1 base from V and 9 from J, leaving 11 bases between them. Germline assignment: CDR1 SGHNT and CDR2 YYREEE (reference sequence).

The gene calls are TRBV9 and TRBJ1-6; 12 bases agree with TRBD1. V dropped 3 bases and J dropped 7; count of bases not matched to a gene: 2. Germline CDR1 reads SGDLS; CDR2 reads YYNGEE. The CDR3 spans 15 residues. The CDR3 DNA sequence: TGTGCCAGCAGCGGCGGGACAGGGGGCAATTCACCCCTCCACTTT. Encoded protein: CASSGGTGGNSPLHF.

The V and J genes are TRBV4-1 and TRBJ2-5; 8 bases line up with TRBD2. The CDR3 runs to 17 residues. V trimming: 0 bases; J trimming: 1 base; junction bases outside the gene matches: 7. Germline V CDR1 and CDR2: MGHRA, YSYEKL. The CDR3 DNA follows: TGCGCCAGCAGCCAAGATCGGACCGGGAGGGCCCAAGAGACCCAGTACTTC. Its translation is CASSQDRTGRAQETQYF.

CDR3 amino acids: CASSRQANYGYTF. The CDR3 nucleotides read TGTGCCAGCAGCCGACAGGCGAACTATGGCTACACCTTC. The chain recombines TRBV6-5 with TRBJ1-2, with D tentatively TRBD1 (6 bases). Trimming stripped 6 bases from V and 2 bases from J, with 10 bases between. This CDR3 is built from 13 residues. Germline V gene lookup returns CDR1 MNHEY and CDR2 SVGAGI.

Here the CDR3 DNA reads TGTGCCAGCAGCCCACTCGTAATCGATGAGCAGTTCTTC. Encoded protein: CASSPLVIDEQFF. The chain carries TRBV28 and TRBJ2-1; D not resolved. In germline, CDR1 is MDHEN, CDR2 SYDVKM. The CDR3 extends over 13 amino acids. V shed 6 bases and J shed 8 bases, with 14 bases lying between them.

This rearrangement joins TRBV18 to TRBJ1-1; 9 bases fit TRBD1. Germline V gives CDR1 KGHSH, CDR2 LQKENI. J was trimmed by 11 bases and V by 6 bases; bases with no gene match: 7. This CDR3 is built from 12 residues. CDR3 amino acids: CASSRQGVLAFF. Written as DNA, the CDR3 is TGTGCCAGCTCCCGACAGGGGGTGCTGGCTTTCTTT.

V and J are TRBV19 and TRBJ1-2, with 9 positions matching TRBD1. V was pared by 3 bases and J by 7 bases, with 6 bases of the junction left unmatched. This CDR3 is 14 amino acids long. The germline gives CDR1 LNHDA, CDR2 SQIVND (reference sequence). The CDR3 DNA is TGTGCCAGTAGTATTGGACAGGGGCTTGCTGGCTACACCTTC. As protein: CASSIGQGLAGYTF.

Regarding this clone: Other DNA sequences in this specimen translate into the identical CDR3. The CDR3 DNA follows: TGTGCCAGCAGCTTAGAAGGGGCAGGCGCAGATACGCAGTATTTT. It specifies CASSLEGAGADTQYF. The V and J genes are TRBV11-2 and TRBJ2-3, with TRBD1 as a possible D gene (5 bases). CDR3 length: 15 amino acids. V lost 0 bases and J 4 bases, leaving 11 bases between the germline ends. Germline assignment: CDR1 SGHAT and CDR2 FQNNGV.

The rearrangement joins TRBV6-1 to TRBJ1-1, with 8 bases identical to TRBD1. With V trimmed by 6 bases and J by 10 bases, 4 bases remained unmatched. CDR3 length equals 11 residues. Germline V gene lookup returns CDR1 MNHNS and CDR2 SASEGT. DNA for the CDR3: TGTGCCAGCAGCCGACAGGGGAGAGCTTTCTTT. This encodes CASSRQGRAFF.

V is TRBV18 and J is TRBJ2-5; perhaps TRBD2 as D (6 bases). Deletions cut 3 bases from V and 4 bases from J, with 12 bases between. The CDR3 loop spans 14 amino acids. Germline CDR1 is KGHSH and CDR2 is LQKENI. This chain's CDR3 is CASSPTSRAETQYF. CDR3 in DNA: TGTGCCAGCTCACCGACTAGTAGGGCAGAGACCCAGTACTTC.

Here the CDR3 reads CASSFGDRVIEQYF. DNA of the CDR3: TGTGCCAGCAGCTTTGGAGACAGGGTCATCGAGCAGTACTTC. The gene calls are TRBV5-6 and TRBJ2-5, with 7 positions matching TRBD1. The DNA matches TRBJ2-7 better at its end, which makes the J call doubtful. The CDR3 contains 14 residues. Germline CDR1 and CDR2: SGHDT and YYEEEE.